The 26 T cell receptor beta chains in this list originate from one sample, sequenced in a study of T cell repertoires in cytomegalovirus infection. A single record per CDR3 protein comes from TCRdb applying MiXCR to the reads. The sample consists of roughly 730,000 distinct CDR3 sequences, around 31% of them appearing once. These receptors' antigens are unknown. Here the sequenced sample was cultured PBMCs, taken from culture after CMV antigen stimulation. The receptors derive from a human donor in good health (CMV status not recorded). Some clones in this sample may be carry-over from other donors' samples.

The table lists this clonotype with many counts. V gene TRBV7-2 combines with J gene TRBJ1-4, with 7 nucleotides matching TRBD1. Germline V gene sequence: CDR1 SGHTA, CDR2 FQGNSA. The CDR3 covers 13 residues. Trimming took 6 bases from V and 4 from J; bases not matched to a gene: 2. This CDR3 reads CASRTGFNEKLFF. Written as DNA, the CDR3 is TGTGCCAGCAGGACAGGGTTTAATGAAAAACTGTTTTTT.

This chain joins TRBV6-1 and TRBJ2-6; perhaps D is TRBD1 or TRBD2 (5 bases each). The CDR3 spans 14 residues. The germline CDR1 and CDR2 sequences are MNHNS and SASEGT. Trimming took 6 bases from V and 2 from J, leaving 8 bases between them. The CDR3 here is CASRVGAGANVLTF. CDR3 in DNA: TGTGCCAGCAGAGTGGGGGCTGGGGCCAACGTCCTGACTTTC.

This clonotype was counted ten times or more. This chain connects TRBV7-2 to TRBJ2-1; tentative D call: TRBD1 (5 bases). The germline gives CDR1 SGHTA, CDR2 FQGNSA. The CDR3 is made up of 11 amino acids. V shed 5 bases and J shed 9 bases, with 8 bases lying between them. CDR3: CASSQGVEQFF. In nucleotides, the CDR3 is TGTGCCAGCAGCCAAGGGGTTGAGCAGTTCTTC.

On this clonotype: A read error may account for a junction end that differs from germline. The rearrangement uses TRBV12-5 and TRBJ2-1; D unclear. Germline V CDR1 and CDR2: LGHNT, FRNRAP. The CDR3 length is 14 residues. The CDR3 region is CASGLVRWSNELFF. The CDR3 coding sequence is TGTGCTAGTGGTTTGGTACGCTGGAGCAATGAGCTGTTCTTC.

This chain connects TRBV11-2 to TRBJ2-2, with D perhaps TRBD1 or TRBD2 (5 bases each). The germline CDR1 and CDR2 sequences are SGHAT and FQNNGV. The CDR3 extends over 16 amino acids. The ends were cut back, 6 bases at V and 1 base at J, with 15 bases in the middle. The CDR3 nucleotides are TGTGCCAGCAGACCATTCCGGGGACGGAACACCGGGGAGCTGTTTTTT. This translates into CASRPFRGRNTGELFF.

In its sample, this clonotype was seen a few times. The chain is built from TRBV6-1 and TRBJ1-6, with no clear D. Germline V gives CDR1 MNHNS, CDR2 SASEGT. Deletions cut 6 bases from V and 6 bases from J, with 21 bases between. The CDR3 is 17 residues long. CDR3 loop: CASSTRRDVGINSPLHF. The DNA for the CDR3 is TGTGCCAGCAGCACGCGACGGGATGTAGGCATTAATTCACCCCTCCACTTT.

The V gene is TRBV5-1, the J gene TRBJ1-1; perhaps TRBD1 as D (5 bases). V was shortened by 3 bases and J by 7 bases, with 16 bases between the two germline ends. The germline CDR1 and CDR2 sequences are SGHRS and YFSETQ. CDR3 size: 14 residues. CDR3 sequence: CASSSGVSGGEAFF. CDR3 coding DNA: TGCGCCAGCAGCTCGGGAGTAAGTGGGGGTGAAGCTTTCTTT.

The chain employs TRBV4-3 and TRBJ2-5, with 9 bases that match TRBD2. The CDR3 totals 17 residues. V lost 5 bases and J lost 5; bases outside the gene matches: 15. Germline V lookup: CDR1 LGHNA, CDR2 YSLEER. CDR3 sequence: CASSEGPSGTLRETQYF. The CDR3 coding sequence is TGCGCCAGCAGCGAAGGCCCTAGCGGGACCCTCCGTGAGACCCAGTACTTC.

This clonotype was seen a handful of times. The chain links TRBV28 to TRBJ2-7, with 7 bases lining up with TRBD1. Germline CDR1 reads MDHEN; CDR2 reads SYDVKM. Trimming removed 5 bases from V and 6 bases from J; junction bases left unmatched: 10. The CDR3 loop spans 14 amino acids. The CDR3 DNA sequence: TGTGCCAGCAGTCAGCCGGGACAGCTTTCCGAGCAGTACTTC. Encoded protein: CASSQPGQLSEQYF.

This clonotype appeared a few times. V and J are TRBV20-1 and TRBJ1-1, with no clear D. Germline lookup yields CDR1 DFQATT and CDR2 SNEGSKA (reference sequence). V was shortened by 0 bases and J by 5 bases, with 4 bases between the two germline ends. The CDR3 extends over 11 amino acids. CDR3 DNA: TGCAGTGCTAGAGATAAAACTGAAGCTTTCTTT. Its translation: CSARDKTEAFF.

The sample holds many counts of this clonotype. The CDR3 DNA reads as TGTGCCAGCAGCTTAACGGCCGCTACGTTCCGAGATACGCAGTATTTT. Its protein product is CASSLTAATFRDTQYF. V usage is TRBV7-2 and J usage is TRBJ2-3, with D unresolved. Germline V gene lookup returns CDR1 SGHTA and CDR2 FQGNSA. CDR3 length: 16 residues. V dropped 2 bases and J dropped 5 bases, with 17 bases sitting between them.

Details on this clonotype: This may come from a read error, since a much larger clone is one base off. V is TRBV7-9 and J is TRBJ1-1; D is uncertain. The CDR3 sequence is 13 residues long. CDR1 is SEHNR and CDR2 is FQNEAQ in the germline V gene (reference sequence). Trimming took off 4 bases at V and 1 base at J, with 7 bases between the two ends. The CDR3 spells CASSSWPNTEAFF. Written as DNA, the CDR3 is TGTGCCAGCAGCTCCTGGCCGAACACTGAAGCTTTCTTT.

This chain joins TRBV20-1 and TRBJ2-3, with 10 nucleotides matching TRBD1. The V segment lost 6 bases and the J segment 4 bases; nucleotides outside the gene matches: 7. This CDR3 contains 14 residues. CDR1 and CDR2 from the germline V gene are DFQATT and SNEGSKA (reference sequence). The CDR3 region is CSATGTGEADTQYF. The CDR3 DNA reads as TGCAGTGCGACCGGGACAGGGGAGGCAGATACGCAGTATTTT.

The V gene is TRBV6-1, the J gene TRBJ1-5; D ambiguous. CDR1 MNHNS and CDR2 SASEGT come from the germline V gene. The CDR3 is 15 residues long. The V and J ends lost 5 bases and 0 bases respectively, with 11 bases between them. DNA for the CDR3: TGTGCCAGCAGTTATTGGCAGCATAGCAATCAGCCCCAGCATTTT. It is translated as CASSYWQHSNQPQHF.

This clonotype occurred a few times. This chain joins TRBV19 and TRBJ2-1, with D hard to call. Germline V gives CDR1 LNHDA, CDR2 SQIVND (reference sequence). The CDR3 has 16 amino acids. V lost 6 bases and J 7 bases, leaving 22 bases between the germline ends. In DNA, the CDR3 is TGTGCCAGTAGCAAAAGAGCGAGTAGTTTTGGTAATGAGCAGTTCTTC. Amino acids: CASSKRASSFGNEQFF.

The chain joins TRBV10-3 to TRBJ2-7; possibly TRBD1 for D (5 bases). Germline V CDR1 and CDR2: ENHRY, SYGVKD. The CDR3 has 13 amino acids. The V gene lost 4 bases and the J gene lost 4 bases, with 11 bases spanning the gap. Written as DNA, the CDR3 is TGTGCCATCAGTGGAGGAAAGGGGTACGAGCAGTACTTC. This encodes CAISGGKGYEQYF.

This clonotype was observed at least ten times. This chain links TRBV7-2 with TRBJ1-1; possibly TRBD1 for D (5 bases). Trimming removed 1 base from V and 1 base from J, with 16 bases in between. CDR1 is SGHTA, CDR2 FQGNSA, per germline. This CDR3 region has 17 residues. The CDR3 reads CASSLVWGGTENTEAFF. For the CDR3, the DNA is TGTGCCAGCAGCTTAGTGTGGGGAGGGACGGAGAACACTGAAGCTTTCTTT.

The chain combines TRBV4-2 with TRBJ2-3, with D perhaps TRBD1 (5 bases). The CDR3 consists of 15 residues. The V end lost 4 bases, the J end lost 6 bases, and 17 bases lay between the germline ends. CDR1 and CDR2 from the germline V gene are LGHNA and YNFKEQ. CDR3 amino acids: CASSRGLLGLDTQYF. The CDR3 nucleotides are TGTGCCAGCAGCCGGGGCCTCCTGGGCTTGGATACGCAGTATTTT.

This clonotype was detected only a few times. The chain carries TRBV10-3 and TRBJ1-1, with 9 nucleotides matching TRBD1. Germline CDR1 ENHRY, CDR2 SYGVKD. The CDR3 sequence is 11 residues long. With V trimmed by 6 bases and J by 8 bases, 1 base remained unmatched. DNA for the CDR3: TGTGCCATCAGGGGACAGGGAGAAGCTTTCTTT. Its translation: CAIRGQGEAFF.

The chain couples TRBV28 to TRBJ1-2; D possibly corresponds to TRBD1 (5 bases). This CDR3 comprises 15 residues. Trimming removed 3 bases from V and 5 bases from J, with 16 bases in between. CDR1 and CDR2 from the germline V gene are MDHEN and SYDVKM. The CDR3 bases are TGTGCCAGCAGTTTCAAGGGCAGGGTACGGTATGGCTACACCTTC. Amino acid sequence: CASSFKGRVRYGYTF.

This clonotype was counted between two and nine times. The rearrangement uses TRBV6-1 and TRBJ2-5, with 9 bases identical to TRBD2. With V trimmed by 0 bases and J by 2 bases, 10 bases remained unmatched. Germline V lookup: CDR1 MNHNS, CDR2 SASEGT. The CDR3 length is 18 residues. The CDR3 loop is CASSEALRLAGKQETQYF. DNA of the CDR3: TGTGCCAGCAGTGAAGCGCTTCGGCTAGCGGGGAAACAAGAGACCCAGTACTTC.

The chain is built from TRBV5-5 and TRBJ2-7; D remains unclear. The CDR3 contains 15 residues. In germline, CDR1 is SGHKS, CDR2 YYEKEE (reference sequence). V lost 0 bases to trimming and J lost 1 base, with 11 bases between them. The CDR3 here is CASSLVVSDSYEQYF. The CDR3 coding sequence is TGTGCCAGCAGCTTGGTGGTGTCGGATTCCTACGAGCAGTACTTC.

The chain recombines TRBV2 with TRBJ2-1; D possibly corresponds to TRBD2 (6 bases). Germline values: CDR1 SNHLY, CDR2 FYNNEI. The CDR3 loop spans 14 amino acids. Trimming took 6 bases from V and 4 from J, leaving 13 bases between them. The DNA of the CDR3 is TGTGCCAGCAGCATTACTAGCCGGTACAATGAGCAGTTCTTC. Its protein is CASSITSRYNEQFF.

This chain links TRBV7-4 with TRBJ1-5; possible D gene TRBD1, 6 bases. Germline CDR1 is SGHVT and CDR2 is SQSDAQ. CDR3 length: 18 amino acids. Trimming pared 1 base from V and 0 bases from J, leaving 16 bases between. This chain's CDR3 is CASSLETSGAGSNQPQHF. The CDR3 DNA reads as TGTGCCAGCAGCTTAGAGACCTCAGGGGCCGGTAGCAATCAGCCCCAGCATTTT.

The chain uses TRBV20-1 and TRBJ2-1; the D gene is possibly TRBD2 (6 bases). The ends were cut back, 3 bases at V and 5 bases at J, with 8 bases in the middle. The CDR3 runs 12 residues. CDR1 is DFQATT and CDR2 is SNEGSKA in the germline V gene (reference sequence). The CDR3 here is CSASRENNEQFF. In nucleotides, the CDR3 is TGCAGTGCTAGTCGGGAGAACAATGAGCAGTTCTTC.

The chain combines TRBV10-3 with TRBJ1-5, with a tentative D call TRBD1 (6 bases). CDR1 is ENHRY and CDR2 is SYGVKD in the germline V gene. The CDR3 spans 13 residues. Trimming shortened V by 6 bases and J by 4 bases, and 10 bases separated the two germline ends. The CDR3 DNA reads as TGTGCCATCAGGGGGGCCGAAAATCAGCCCCAGCATTTT. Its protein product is CAIRGAENQPQHF.